This T cell receptor (beta chain) was profiled in a study of circulating CD8 cells and anti-PD-1 response in melanoma. Sorting of live CD3+CD8+TCRalphabeta+ cells by PD-1 and/or TIGIT gave four subsets. By share of the sample, this clonotype is medium-sized (0.01 to 0.1%). The QIAseq Immune Repertoire TCR panel built the libraries from roughly 15 ng of total RNA. TCRdb re-called the reads with MiXCR, one entry per CDR3 protein. The profile covers roughly 600 distinct CDR3 sequences, with 7% to 10% appearing a single time and around 70% taken by the ten largest. The CDR3 spans 16 residues. V lost 3 bases and J lost 2; bases outside the gene matches: 7. The germline gives CDR1 MGHDK, CDR2 SYGVNS.

The source material was CD8+ T cells from PBMCs, sampled at baseline or after one month of anti-PD-1 therapy (not recorded which). This chain uses TRBV25-1 with TRBJ2-1; TRBD2 matches 7 bases. The origin of this receptor is a human donor with melanoma. CDR3 DNA: TGTGCCAGCAGTGATTTCCGGGGGGATGCCTACAATGAGCAGTTCTTC. Translation: CASSDFRGDAYNEQFF. Complete variable domain (other parts from reference TRBV25-1 and TRBJ2-1): EADIYQTPRYLVIGTGKKITLECSQTMGHDKMYWYQQDPGMELHLIHYSYGVNSTEKGDLSSESTVSRIRTEHFPLTLESARPSHTSQYLCASSDFRGDAYNEQFFGPGTRLTVL.